The 3 T cell receptor beta chains below come from one sample, sequenced in a study of graft-versus-host responses after intestinal transplantation. Graft tissue was processed to release intraepithelial and lamina propria lymphocytes. The method was immunoSEQ multiplex PCR; TCRdb's version includes in-frame clones alone and lacks a portion of them. The sample has about 8,400 clones; under 80% are singletons. The input for sequencing was ileum tissue, taken about 67 weeks after intestinal transplant. All receptors come from a human patient who received an intestinal transplant, so some T cells may come from the graft donor.

The V and J genes are TRBV28 and TRBJ2-5, with D unclear. The length of the CDR3 is 12 residues. V lost 7 bases and J lost 7, with 13 bases in between. Germline CDR1 MDHEN, CDR2 SYDVKM. CDR3 DNA sequence: TGTGCCAGCAAGAGTCCGTTGTCGACCCAGTACTTC. Its protein is CASKSPLSTQYF.

V and J are TRBV5-1 and TRBJ2-1; a possible D gene is TRBD2 (5 bases). CDR1 is SGHRS and CDR2 is YFSETQ in the germline V gene. Trimming cost V 0 bases and J 9 bases, with 19 bases left between them. This CDR3 has 16 amino acids. CDR3 nucleotides: TGCGCCAGCAGCTTGGCCTTCGGAACCCTTGGAGGTGAGCAGTTCTTC. It codes for CASSLAFGTLGGEQFF.

CDR3: CASSSPGGLVNEQYF. The CDR3 DNA is TGTGCCAGCAGTTCCCCAGGGGGCTTGGTTAACGAGCAGTACTTC. J is TRBJ2-7 and V is TRBV5-4, with 8 bases identical to TRBD1. This CDR3 is built from 15 residues. V lost 5 bases and J lost 5; bases outside the gene matches: 12. Germline loops: CDR1 SGHNT, CDR2 YYREEE (reference sequence).